The rows below give T cell receptor beta chains drawn from one sample of a study of graft-versus-host responses after intestinal transplantation. Clones were sequenced by immunoSEQ multiplex PCR, and TCRdb holds only the in-frame ones, with some missing. The sample records 25,000 to 35,000 clones, nearly 90% being singletons. Here the sequenced sample was PBMCs, taken 450 to 480 days after intestinal transplantation. The source is a human patient who received an intestinal transplant, so some T cells may come from the graft donor. The CDR3 runs from the conserved cysteine through the conserved F or W. The order of the fields is J gene, V gene, D gene, CDR3 protein, CDR3 DNA. D genes are given only for firm matches.

J: TRBJ1-5; V: TRBV7-8; D: .; CDR3: CASSLGLVYSNQPQHF; DNA: TGTGCCAGCAGCTTAGGGCTGGTTTATAGCAATCAGCCCCAGCATTTT
J: TRBJ2-7; V: TRBV11-2; D: .; CDR3: CASSLVGWGYEQYF; DNA: TGTGCCAGCAGCTTAGTGGGTTGGGGCTACGAGCAGTACTTC
J: TRBJ2-7; V: TRBV12-1; D: .; CDR3: CASSRMPQQGHEQYF; DNA: TGTGCCAGCAGCCGTATGCCCCAACAGGGCCACGAGCAGTACTTC
J: TRBJ2-5; V: TRBV11-2; D: .; CDR3: CASTPPGETQYF; DNA: TGTGCCAGCACCCCACCGGGAGAGACCCAGTACTTC
J: TRBJ2-1; V: TRBV4-1; D: TRBD2; CDR3: CASSQDGVSGSSRYNEQFF; DNA: TGCGCCAGCAGCCAAGACGGGGTTAGCGGGAGCTCAAGGTACAATGAGCAGTTCTTC
J: TRBJ2-7; V: TRBV7-9; D: .; CDR3: CASSFQDSYEQYF; DNA: TGTGCCAGCAGCTTTCAGGATTCCTACGAGCAGTACTTC
J: TRBJ1-2; V: TRBV7-9; D: .; CDR3: CASSSPGWELEGYTF; DNA: TGTGCCAGCAGCTCCCCAGGGTGGGAGTTAGAAGGCTACACCTTC
J: TRBJ2-1; V: TRBV5-6; D: TRBD1; CDR3: CASSLGQGAYNEQFF; DNA: TGTGCCAGCAGCTTAGGACAGGGAGCCTACAATGAGCAGTTCTTC
J: TRBJ2-1; V: TRBV7-9; D: .; CDR3: CASSPFGVYNEQFF; DNA: TGTGCCAGCAGCCCTTTCGGGGTTTACAATGAGCAGTTCTTC
J: TRBJ2-3; V: TRBV11-2; D: .; CDR3: CASSSVGGYTDTQYF; DNA: TGTGCCAGCAGCTCAGTCGGCGGTTACACAGATACGCAGTATTTT